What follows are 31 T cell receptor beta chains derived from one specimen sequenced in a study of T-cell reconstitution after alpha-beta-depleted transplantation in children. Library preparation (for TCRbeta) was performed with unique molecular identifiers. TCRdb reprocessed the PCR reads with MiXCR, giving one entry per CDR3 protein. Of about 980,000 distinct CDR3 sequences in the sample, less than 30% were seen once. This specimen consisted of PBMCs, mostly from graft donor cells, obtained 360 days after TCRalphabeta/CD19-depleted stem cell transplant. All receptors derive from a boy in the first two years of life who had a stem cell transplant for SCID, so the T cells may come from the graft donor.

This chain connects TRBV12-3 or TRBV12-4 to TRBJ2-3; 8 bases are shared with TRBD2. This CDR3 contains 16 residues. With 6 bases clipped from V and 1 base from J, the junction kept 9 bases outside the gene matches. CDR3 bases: TGTGCCAGCAGGGAACAGCGGGGGAGGGGCACAGATACGCAGTATTTT. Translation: CASREQRGRGTDTQYF.

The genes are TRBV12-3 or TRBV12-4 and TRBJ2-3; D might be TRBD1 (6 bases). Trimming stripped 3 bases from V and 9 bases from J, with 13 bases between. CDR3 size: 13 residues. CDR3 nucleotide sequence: TGTGCCAGCAGTTTGGGGGCCCGGGGCACGCAGTATTTT. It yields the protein CASSLGARGTQYF.

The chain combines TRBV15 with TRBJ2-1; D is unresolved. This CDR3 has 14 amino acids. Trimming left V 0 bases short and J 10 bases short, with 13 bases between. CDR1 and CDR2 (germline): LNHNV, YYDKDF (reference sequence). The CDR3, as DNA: TGTGCCACCAGCAGAGACCCCCCCATGAACGAGCAGTTCTTC. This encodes CATSRDPPMNEQFF.

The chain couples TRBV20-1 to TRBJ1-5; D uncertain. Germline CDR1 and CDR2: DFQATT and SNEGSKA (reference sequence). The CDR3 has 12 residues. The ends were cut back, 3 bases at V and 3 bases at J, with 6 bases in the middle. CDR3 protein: CSASTPNQPQHF. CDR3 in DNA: TGCAGTGCTAGTACCCCCAATCAGCCCCAGCATTTT.

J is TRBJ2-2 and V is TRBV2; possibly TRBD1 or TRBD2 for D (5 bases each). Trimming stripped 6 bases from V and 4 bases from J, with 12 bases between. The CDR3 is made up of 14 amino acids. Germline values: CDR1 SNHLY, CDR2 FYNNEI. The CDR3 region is CASSYPGTTGELFF. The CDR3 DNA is TGTGCCAGCAGCTATCCGGGGACCACCGGGGAGCTGTTTTTT.

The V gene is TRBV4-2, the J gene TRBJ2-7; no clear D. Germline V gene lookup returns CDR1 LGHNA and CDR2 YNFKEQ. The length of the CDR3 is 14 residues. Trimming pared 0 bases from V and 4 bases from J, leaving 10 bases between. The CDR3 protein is CASSQDTERYEQYF. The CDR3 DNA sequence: TGTGCCAGCAGCCAAGATACGGAAAGATACGAGCAGTACTTC.

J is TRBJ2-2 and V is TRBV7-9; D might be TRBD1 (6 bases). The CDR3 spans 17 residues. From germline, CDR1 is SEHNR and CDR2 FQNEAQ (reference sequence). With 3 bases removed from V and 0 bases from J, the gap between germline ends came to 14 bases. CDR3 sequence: CASSLYRDSSNTGELFF. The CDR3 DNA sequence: TGTGCCAGCAGCTTGTACAGGGATAGCTCGAACACCGGGGAGCTGTTTTTT.

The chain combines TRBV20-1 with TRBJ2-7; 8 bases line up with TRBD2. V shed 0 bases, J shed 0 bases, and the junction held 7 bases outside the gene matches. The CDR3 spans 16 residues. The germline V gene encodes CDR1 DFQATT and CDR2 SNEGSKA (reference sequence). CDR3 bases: TGCAGTGCTAGAGATTCGGGGGGGGTCAGCTCCTACGAGCAGTACTTC. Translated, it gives CSARDSGGVSSYEQYF.

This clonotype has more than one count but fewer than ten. The CDR3 loop reads CASSSGRMWANTEAFF. The CDR3 nucleotides are TGTGCCAGCAGTTCCGGTCGGATGTGGGCGAACACTGAAGCTTTCTTT. The chain carries TRBV12-3 or TRBV12-4 and TRBJ1-1; D not resolved. V was trimmed by 4 bases and J by 1 base, leaving 16 bases between them. This CDR3 has 16 amino acids.

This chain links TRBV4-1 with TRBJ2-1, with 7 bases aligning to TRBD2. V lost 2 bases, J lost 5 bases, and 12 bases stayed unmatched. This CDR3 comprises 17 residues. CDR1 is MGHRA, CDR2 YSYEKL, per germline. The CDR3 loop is CASSQPTRGSANNEQFF. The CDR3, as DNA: TGCGCCAGCAGCCAACCTACCCGCGGGAGCGCTAACAATGAGCAGTTCTTC.

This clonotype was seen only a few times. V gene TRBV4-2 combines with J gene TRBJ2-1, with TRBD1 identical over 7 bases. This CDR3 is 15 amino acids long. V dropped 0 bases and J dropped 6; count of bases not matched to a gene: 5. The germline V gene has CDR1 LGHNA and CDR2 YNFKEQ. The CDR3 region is CASSQEGYRGNEQFF. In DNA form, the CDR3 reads TGTGCCAGCAGCCAAGAAGGTTACAGGGGCAATGAGCAGTTCTTC.

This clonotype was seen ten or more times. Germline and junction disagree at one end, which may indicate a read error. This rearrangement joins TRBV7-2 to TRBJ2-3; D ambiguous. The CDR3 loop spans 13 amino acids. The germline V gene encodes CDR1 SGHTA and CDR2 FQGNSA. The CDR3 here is CASSLARTDTQYF. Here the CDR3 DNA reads TGTGCCAGCAGTTTAGCCCGCACAGATACGCAGTATTTT.

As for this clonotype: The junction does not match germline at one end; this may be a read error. The CDR3 loop reads CTSSFGLGSGGNTEAFF. In DNA form, the CDR3 reads TGTACCAGCAGTTTTGGGCTAGGGTCAGGGGGGAACACTGAAGCTTTCTTT. The gene calls are TRBV2 and TRBJ1-1, with 7 bases identical to TRBD1. The CDR3 runs to 17 residues. Germline V gene sequence: CDR1 SNHLY, CDR2 FYNNEI.

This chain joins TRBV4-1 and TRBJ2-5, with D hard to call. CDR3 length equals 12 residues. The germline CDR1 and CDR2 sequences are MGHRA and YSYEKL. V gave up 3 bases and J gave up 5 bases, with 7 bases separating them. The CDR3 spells CASSHGWETQYF. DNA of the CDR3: TGCGCCAGCAGCCACGGTTGGGAGACCCAGTACTTC.

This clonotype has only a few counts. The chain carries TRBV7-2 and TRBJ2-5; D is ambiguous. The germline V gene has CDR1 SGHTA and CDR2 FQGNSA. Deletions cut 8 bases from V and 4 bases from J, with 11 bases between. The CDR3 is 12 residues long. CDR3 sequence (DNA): TGTGCCAGCGGGCGGAATGGAGAGACCCAGTACTTC. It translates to CASGRNGETQYF.

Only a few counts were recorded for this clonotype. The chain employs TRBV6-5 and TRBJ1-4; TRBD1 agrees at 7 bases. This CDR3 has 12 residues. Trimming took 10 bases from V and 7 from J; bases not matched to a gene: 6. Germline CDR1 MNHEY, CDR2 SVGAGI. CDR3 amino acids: CATRQGVEKLFF. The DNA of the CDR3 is TGTGCCACCCGACAGGGAGTTGAAAAACTGTTTTTT.

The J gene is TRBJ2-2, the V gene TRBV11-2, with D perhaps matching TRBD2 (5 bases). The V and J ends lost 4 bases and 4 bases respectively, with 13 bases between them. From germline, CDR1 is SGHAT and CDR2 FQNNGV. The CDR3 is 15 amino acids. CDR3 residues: CASSYPGVSTGELFF. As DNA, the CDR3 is TGTGCCAGCAGCTACCCCGGGGTTAGCACCGGGGAGCTGTTTTTT.

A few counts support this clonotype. The CDR3 DNA sequence: TGTGCCAGCAGCAAATCGGGACAGCCCTTGTGGGCCCTCCACTTT. It yields the protein CASSKSGQPLWALHF. The rearrangement links TRBV7-9 to TRBJ1-6; 7 positions agree with TRBD1. This CDR3 comprises 15 residues. J gave up 14 bases and V 5 bases, and 15 bases lay outside the gene matches. Germline CDR1 SEHNR, CDR2 FQNEAQ (reference sequence).

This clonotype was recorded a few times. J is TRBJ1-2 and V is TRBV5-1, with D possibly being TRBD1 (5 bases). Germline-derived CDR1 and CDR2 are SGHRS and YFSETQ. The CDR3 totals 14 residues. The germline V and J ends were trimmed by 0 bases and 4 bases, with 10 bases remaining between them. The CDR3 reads CASSLEQGGYGYTF. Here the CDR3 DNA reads TGCGCCAGCAGCTTGGAGCAGGGAGGCTATGGCTACACCTTC.

CDR3 sequence (DNA): TGTGCCAGCAGCTTAGTACAGACCGATGAGCAGTTCTTC. This codes for CASSLVQTDEQFF. This chain joins TRBV7-8 and TRBJ2-1; D is uncertain. Between the trimmed V and J ends, which lost 1 base and 8 bases, there was a span of 9 bases. Germline assignment: CDR1 SGHVS and CDR2 FQNEAQ. The CDR3 totals 13 residues.

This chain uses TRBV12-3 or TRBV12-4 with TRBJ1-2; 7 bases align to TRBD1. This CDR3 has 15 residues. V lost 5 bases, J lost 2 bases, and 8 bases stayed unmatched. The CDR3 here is CASSPRGGGNYGYTF. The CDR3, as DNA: TGTGCCAGCAGTCCGCGAGGAGGGGGCAACTATGGCTACACCTTC.

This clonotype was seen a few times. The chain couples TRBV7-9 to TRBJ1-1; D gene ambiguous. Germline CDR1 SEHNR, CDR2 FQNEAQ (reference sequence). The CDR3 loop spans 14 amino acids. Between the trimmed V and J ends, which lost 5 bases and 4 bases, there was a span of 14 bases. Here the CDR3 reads CASSPTTPSTEAFF. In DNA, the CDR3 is TGTGCCAGCAGCCCTACGACCCCGAGCACTGAAGCTTTCTTT.

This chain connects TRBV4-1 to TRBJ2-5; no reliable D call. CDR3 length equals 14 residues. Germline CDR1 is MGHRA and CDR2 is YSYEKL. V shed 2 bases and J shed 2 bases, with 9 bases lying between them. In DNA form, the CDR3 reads TGCGCCAGCAGCCAATCGCTGGGGCAAGAGACCCAGTACTTC. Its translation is CASSQSLGQETQYF.

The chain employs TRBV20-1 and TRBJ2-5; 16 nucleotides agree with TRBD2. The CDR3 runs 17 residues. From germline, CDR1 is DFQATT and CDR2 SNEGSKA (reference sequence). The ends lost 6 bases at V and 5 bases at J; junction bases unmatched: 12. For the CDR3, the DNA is TGCAGTGCCACCCGACCGGGACTAGCGGGGGGGCCGGAGACCCAGTACTTC. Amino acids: CSATRPGLAGGPETQYF.

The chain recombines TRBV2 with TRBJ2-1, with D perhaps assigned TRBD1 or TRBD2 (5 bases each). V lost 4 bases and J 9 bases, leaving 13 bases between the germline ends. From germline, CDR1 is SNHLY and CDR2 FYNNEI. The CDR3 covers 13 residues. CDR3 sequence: CASSVGTRSEQFF. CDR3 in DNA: TGTGCCAGCAGTGTCGGGACCAGAAGTGAGCAGTTCTTC.

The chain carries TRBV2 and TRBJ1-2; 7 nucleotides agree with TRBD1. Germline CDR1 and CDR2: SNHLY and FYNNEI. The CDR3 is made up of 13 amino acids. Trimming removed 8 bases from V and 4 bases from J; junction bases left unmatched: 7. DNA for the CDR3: TGTGCCAGCCTTGACAGGGACTTCTATGGCTACACCTTC. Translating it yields CASLDRDFYGYTF.

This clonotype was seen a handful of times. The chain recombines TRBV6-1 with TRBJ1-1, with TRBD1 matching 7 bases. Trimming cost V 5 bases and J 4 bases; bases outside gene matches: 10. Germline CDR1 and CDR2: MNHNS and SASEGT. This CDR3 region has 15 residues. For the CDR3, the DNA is TGTGCCAGCAGTCCCCACCTCTCAGGGGGCACTGAAGCTTTCTTT. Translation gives CASSPHLSGGTEAFF.

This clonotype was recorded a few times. The CDR3 sequence: CASSLVSGQGYEQYF. CDR3 in DNA: TGTGCCAGCAGCCTAGTGTCGGGACAGGGTTACGAGCAGTACTTC. This chain connects TRBV11-2 to TRBJ2-7; 9 bases agree with TRBD1. Trimming at V came to 5 bases and at J to 4 bases, leaving 9 bases not matched to a gene. Per germline, CDR1 SGHAT and CDR2 FQNNGV. This CDR3 is built from 15 residues.

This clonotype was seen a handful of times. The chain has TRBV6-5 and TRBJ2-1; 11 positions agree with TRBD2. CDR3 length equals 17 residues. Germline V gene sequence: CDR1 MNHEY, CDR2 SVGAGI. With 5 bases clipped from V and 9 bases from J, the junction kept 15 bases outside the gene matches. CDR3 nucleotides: TGTGCCAGCAGTAGCGATATAGCGGGGGGGCCGTCGGGTGAGCAGTTCTTC. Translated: CASSSDIAGGPSGEQFF.

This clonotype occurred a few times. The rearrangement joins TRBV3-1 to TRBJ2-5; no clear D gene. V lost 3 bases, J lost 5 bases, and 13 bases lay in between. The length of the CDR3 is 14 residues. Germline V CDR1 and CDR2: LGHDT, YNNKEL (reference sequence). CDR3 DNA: TGTGCCAGCAGCCAGTCTCTATGGCAGGAGACCCAGTACTTC. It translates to CASSQSLWQETQYF.

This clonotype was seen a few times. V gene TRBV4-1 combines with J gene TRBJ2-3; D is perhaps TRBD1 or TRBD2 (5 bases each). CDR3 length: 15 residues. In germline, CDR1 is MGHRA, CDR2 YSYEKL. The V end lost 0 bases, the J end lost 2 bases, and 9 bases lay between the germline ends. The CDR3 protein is CASSQDRGDTDTQYF. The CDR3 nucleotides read TGCGCCAGCAGCCAAGATAGAGGGGACACAGATACGCAGTATTTT.